This T cell receptor beta chain was profiled in a study of blood T cells in healthy people across ages. CDR1 is SGDLS and CDR2 is YYNGEE in the germline V gene. This CDR3 is 15 amino acids long. Trimming removed 0 bases from V and 3 bases from J, with 12 bases in between. The use of a sample-barcoded 5' primer and a J-beta primer mix characterized a second PCR of 7 to 11 cycles. Each CDR3 protein is one row after TCRdb ran MiXCR on the 5' RACE reads. The sample lists more than 550,000 distinct CDR3 sequences, over 20% occurring once. The source of this sequence is a man between 65 and 79 years old in good health. Sequenced: blood. The rearrangement uses TRBV9 and TRBJ1-2, with D unclear. CDR3 protein: CASSVGVRRDYGYTF. As DNA, the CDR3 is TGTGCCAGCAGCGTAGGTGTCAGGAGGGACTATGGCTACACCTTC. The full variable domain, in which reference TRBV9 and TRBJ1-2 provide the parts outside the CDR3, is DSGVTQTPKHLITATGQRVTLRCSPRSGDLSVYWYQQSLDQGLQFLIQYYNGEERAKGNILERFSAQQFPDLHSELNLSSLELGDSALYFCASSVGVRRDYGYTFGSGTRLTVV.